This is a list of T cell receptor beta chains from one sample in a study of shared clonotypes between healthy human individuals. Method: immunoSEQ multiplex PCR; TCRdb's copy keeps in-frame clones and lacks some. This table has about 1.9 million clones, 85% to 95% appearing once. Specimen: naive CD8+ T cells from PBMCs. The source of these receptors is a man younger than 35 in good health. Some clones in this sample may be carry-over from other donors' samples. Each CDR3 is given with its conserved first and last residue. D genes are given only for firm matches. The size field is filled for only some rows; it gives once, few, many or a size class.

v_call: TRBV27
d_call: -
j_call: TRBJ1-5
clone_size: -
cdr3_aa: CASSYIGARGPQHF
cdr3_nt: TGTGCCAGCAGTTACATCGGGGCCCGGGGGCCCCAGCATTTT

v_call: TRBV7-8
d_call: TRBD1
j_call: TRBJ2-4
clone_size: once
cdr3_aa: CASSLTPGGGVKNIQYF
cdr3_nt: TGTGCCAGCAGCTTAACGCCAGGGGGTGGTGTCAAAAACATTCAGTACTTC

v_call: TRBV5-1
d_call: TRBD1
j_call: TRBJ2-7
clone_size: -
cdr3_aa: CASSPGQGAYEQYF
cdr3_nt: TGCGCCAGCAGTCCAGGACAGGGTGCCTACGAGCAGTACTTC

v_call: TRBV9
d_call: TRBD1
j_call: TRBJ2-1
clone_size: -
cdr3_aa: CASSVTVGQGRHEQFF
cdr3_nt: TGTGCCAGCAGCGTCACCGTTGGACAGGGGAGGCATGAGCAGTTCTTC

v_call: TRBV28
d_call: -
j_call: TRBJ2-7
clone_size: -
cdr3_aa: CASSLGVSPYEQYF
cdr3_nt: TGTGCCAGCAGTTTAGGCGTGTCCCCCTACGAGCAGTACTTC

v_call: TRBV15
d_call: -
j_call: TRBJ2-3
clone_size: once
cdr3_aa: CATSRGQISTDTQYF
cdr3_nt: TGTGCCACCAGCAGAGGCCAGATAAGCACAGATACGCAGTATTTT

v_call: TRBV27
d_call: -
j_call: TRBJ2-2
clone_size: -
cdr3_aa: CASSLRATGELFF
cdr3_nt: TGTGCCAGCAGTCTAAGGGCGACGGGGGAGCTGTTTTTT

v_call: TRBV7-9
d_call: -
j_call: TRBJ1-2
clone_size: once
cdr3_aa: CASSLVGTGYGYTF
cdr3_nt: TGTGCCAGCAGCTTAGTGGGGACGGGCTATGGCTACACCTTC

v_call: TRBV7-8
d_call: TRBD2
j_call: TRBJ2-5
clone_size: -
cdr3_aa: CASSLNIGLAVQETQYF
cdr3_nt: TGTGCCAGCAGCTTAAATATCGGACTAGCGGTACAAGAGACCCAGTACTTC

v_call: TRBV29-1
d_call: -
j_call: TRBJ1-1
clone_size: -
cdr3_aa: CSVGAAGMNTEAFF
cdr3_nt: TGCAGCGTTGGGGCCGCAGGGATGAACACTGAAGCTTTCTTT

v_call: TRBV6-5
d_call: -
j_call: TRBJ2-7
clone_size: once
cdr3_aa: CASSYGARYEQYF
cdr3_nt: TGTGCCAGCAGTTACGGTGCCCGCTACGAGCAGTACTTC

v_call: TRBV7-3
d_call: -
j_call: TRBJ2-2
clone_size: -
cdr3_aa: CASSHYTGELFF
cdr3_nt: TGTGCCAGCAGTCACTACACCGGGGAGCTGTTTTTT

v_call: TRBV19
d_call: -
j_call: TRBJ2-3
clone_size: -
cdr3_aa: CASTDLADTDTQYF
cdr3_nt: TGTGCCAGTACTGACCTTGCCGACACAGATACGCAGTATTTT

v_call: TRBV9
d_call: -
j_call: TRBJ2-1
clone_size: once
cdr3_aa: CASSPPTSYNEQFF
cdr3_nt: TGTGCCAGCAGCCCCCCCACTTCCTACAATGAGCAGTTCTTC

v_call: TRBV28
d_call: -
j_call: TRBJ1-1
clone_size: -
cdr3_aa: CASRFGMNTEAFF
cdr3_nt: TGTGCCAGCAGGTTCGGCATGAACACTGAAGCTTTCTTT

v_call: TRBV15
d_call: -
j_call: TRBJ2-7
clone_size: -
cdr3_aa: CATSTVGGSEQYF
cdr3_nt: TGTGCCACCAGCACAGTCGGAGGTTCCGAGCAGTACTTC

v_call: TRBV30
d_call: -
j_call: TRBJ1-4
clone_size: few
cdr3_aa: CAWSVNEKLFF
cdr3_nt: TGTGCCTGGAGTGTAAATGAAAAACTGTTTTTT

v_call: TRBV7-6
d_call: -
j_call: TRBJ2-1
clone_size: -
cdr3_aa: CASSSSGPYNEQFF
cdr3_nt: TGTGCCAGCAGCTCAAGCGGGCCTTACAATGAGCAGTTCTTC

v_call: TRBV7-9
d_call: TRBD1
j_call: TRBJ1-4
clone_size: -
cdr3_aa: CASSGQEATNEKLFF
cdr3_nt: TGTGCCAGCAGCGGACAGGAAGCAACTAATGAAAAACTGTTTTTT

v_call: TRBV7-6
d_call: TRBD2
j_call: TRBJ2-1
clone_size: -
cdr3_aa: CASSWTGTTYNEQFF
cdr3_nt: TGTGCCAGCAGCTGGACCGGGACTACCTACAATGAGCAGTTCTTC

v_call: TRBV7-9
d_call: -
j_call: TRBJ2-7
clone_size: -
cdr3_aa: CASSFPWTNNSYEQYF
cdr3_nt: TGTGCCAGCAGCTTTCCGTGGACTAATAACTCCTACGAGCAGTACTTC

v_call: TRBV9
d_call: TRBD1
j_call: TRBJ2-7
clone_size: -
cdr3_aa: CASSGSSTGVYEQYF
cdr3_nt: TGTGCCAGCAGCGGATCATCCACAGGGGTCTACGAGCAGTACTTC

v_call: TRBV18
d_call: -
j_call: TRBJ2-7
clone_size: -
cdr3_aa: CASSTTSNSYEQYF
cdr3_nt: TGTGCCAGCTCAACCACTTCTAACTCCTACGAGCAGTACTTC

v_call: TRBV14
d_call: TRBD1
j_call: TRBJ2-1
clone_size: -
cdr3_aa: CASSRAGTGVSYQFF
cdr3_nt: TGTGCCAGCAGCCGCGCCGGGACAGGGGTTTCGTATCAGTTCTTC

v_call: TRBV28
d_call: -
j_call: TRBJ2-1
clone_size: -
cdr3_aa: CASSPLPYNEQFF
cdr3_nt: TGTGCCAGCAGCCCCCTTCCATACAATGAGCAGTTCTTC

v_call: TRBV11-2
d_call: -
j_call: TRBJ2-7
clone_size: -
cdr3_aa: CASSLDWGYEQYF
cdr3_nt: TGTGCCAGCAGCTTAGATTGGGGCTACGAGCAGTACTTC

v_call: TRBV7-9
d_call: -
j_call: TRBJ1-1
clone_size: -
cdr3_aa: CASSLASIVGEAEAFF
cdr3_nt: TGTGCCAGCAGCTTAGCAAGCATCGTCGGGGAGGCTGAAGCTTTCTTT

v_call: TRBV5-4
d_call: -
j_call: TRBJ2-7
clone_size: -
cdr3_aa: CASRSWGPGSYEQYF
cdr3_nt: TGTGCCAGCAGGTCATGGGGACCGGGCTCCTACGAGCAGTACTTC

v_call: TRBV4-1
d_call: TRBD2
j_call: TRBJ2-2
clone_size: -
cdr3_aa: CASSQGQKGIAGRAAGELFF
cdr3_nt: TGCGCCAGCAGCCAGGGGCAAAAGGGAATAGCGGGTCGGGCCGCCGGGGAGCTGTTTTTT

v_call: TRBV5-4
d_call: TRBD2
j_call: TRBJ2-2
clone_size: -
cdr3_aa: CASSIRGSGRTGELFF
cdr3_nt: TGTGCCAGCAGCATCCGCGGGAGTGGGAGGACCGGGGAGCTGTTTTTT

v_call: TRBV7-9
d_call: -
j_call: TRBJ2-2
clone_size: few
cdr3_aa: CASQAPVVSPGELFF
cdr3_nt: TGTGCCAGCCAGGCCCCGGTCGTATCTCCCGGGGAGCTGTTTTTT

v_call: TRBV4-1
d_call: -
j_call: TRBJ2-1
clone_size: -
cdr3_aa: CASSQVGGEVYNEQFF
cdr3_nt: TGCGCCAGCAGCCAAGTTGGCGGGGAGGTCTACAATGAGCAGTTCTTC

v_call: TRBV6-5
d_call: TRBD1
j_call: TRBJ1-3
clone_size: once
cdr3_aa: CASRTGGAGNTIYF
cdr3_nt: TGTGCCAGCAGAACAGGGGGAGCGGGAAACACCATATATTTT

v_call: TRBV11-2
d_call: TRBD2
j_call: TRBJ2-3
clone_size: few
cdr3_aa: CASSLGTSGTDTQYF
cdr3_nt: TGTGCCAGCAGCTTAGGGACTAGCGGCACAGATACGCAGTATTTT

v_call: TRBV9
d_call: TRBD2
j_call: TRBJ2-7
clone_size: once
cdr3_aa: CASSPRTSGSLTYEQYF
cdr3_nt: TGTGCCAGCAGCCCCCGGACTAGCGGGAGTCTGACCTACGAGCAGTACTTC

v_call: TRBV11-2
d_call: -
j_call: TRBJ2-7
clone_size: -
cdr3_aa: CASSLDRSYEQYF
cdr3_nt: TGTGCCAGCAGCTTAGATAGGTCCTACGAGCAGTACTTC

v_call: TRBV30
d_call: -
j_call: TRBJ1-2
clone_size: -
cdr3_aa: CAWSDGSPGGYTF
cdr3_nt: TGTGCCTGGAGCGACGGGTCACCCGGTGGCTACACCTTC

v_call: TRBV7-9
d_call: -
j_call: TRBJ2-3
clone_size: -
cdr3_aa: CASSLDETEGGDTQYF
cdr3_nt: TGTGCCAGCAGCTTAGACGAGACTGAAGGGGGAGATACGCAGTATTTT

v_call: TRBV6-5
d_call: TRBD2
j_call: TRBJ2-2
clone_size: -
cdr3_aa: CASSYGGGPNLWELFF
cdr3_nt: TGTGCCAGCAGTTATGGGGGAGGGCCCAACCTATGGGAGCTGTTTTTT

v_call: TRBV6-5
d_call: -
j_call: TRBJ2-7
clone_size: -
cdr3_aa: CASSPDAGPPGEQYF
cdr3_nt: TGTGCCAGCAGTCCGGACGCCGGGCCTCCCGGAGAGCAGTACTTC

v_call: TRBV27
d_call: TRBD2
j_call: TRBJ2-7
clone_size: -
cdr3_aa: CASSDPPLREGLHEQYF
cdr3_nt: TGTGCCAGCAGTGACCCTCCCTTGCGGGAGGGCCTACACGAGCAGTACTTC

v_call: TRBV7-9
d_call: -
j_call: TRBJ2-7
clone_size: -
cdr3_aa: CASSPGGASGQYF
cdr3_nt: TGTGCCAGCAGCCCCGGAGGGGCCTCCGGGCAGTACTTC

v_call: TRBV25-1
d_call: -
j_call: TRBJ1-1
clone_size: -
cdr3_aa: CASTPLGGGTEAFF
cdr3_nt: TGTGCCAGCACCCCACTAGGGGGGGGCACTGAAGCTTTCTTT

v_call: TRBV19
d_call: -
j_call: TRBJ2-5
clone_size: -
cdr3_aa: CASSRPGQGQETQYF
cdr3_nt: TGTGCCAGTAGTCGACCGGGTCAGGGCCAAGAGACCCAGTACTTC

v_call: TRBV5-4
d_call: -
j_call: TRBJ2-1
clone_size: few
cdr3_aa: CASSLRAYNEQFF
cdr3_nt: TGTGCCAGCAGCTTGCGGGCCTACAATGAGCAGTTCTTC

v_call: TRBV4-1
d_call: TRBD2
j_call: TRBJ2-2
clone_size: -
cdr3_aa: CASSHIAGSDTGELFF
cdr3_nt: TGCGCCAGCAGCCATATAGCGGGAAGTGACACCGGGGAGCTGTTTTTT

v_call: TRBV4-3
d_call: -
j_call: TRBJ2-1
clone_size: -
cdr3_aa: CASTQDRSSYNEQFF
cdr3_nt: TGCGCCAGCACCCAGGACAGAAGCTCCTACAATGAGCAGTTCTTC

v_call: TRBV6-1
d_call: -
j_call: TRBJ2-4
clone_size: -
cdr3_aa: CASSTGTLAKNIQYF
cdr3_nt: TGTGCCAGTTCGACAGGGACTCTAGCCAAAAACATTCAGTACTTC

v_call: TRBV19
d_call: -
j_call: TRBJ2-7
clone_size: -
cdr3_aa: CASSIGTLYEQYF
cdr3_nt: TGTGCCAGTAGTATTGGGACGCTCTACGAGCAGTACTTC

v_call: TRBV28
d_call: -
j_call: TRBJ2-1
clone_size: -
cdr3_aa: CASRLAGTNEQFF
cdr3_nt: TGTGCCAGCAGGTTAGCAGGGACGAATGAGCAGTTCTTC